This paragraph reports one T cell receptor beta chain. This entry belongs to a study of blood T cell repertoires in COVID-19. About the study: Acute and convalescent COVID-19 samples came from the United States, Italy and Spain.

Authors' processing steps: Reference gene primer amplification gave estimated nucleated cell counts. TCRdb's copy holds only in-frame clones and misses some; the assay was immunoSEQ multiplex PCR. The DNA gave D and trimming, while V, J and clone size come from that table. The table includes 150,000 to 200,000 clones, 70% to 90% detected once. The CDR3 spans 13 residues. Trimming removed 2 bases at V and 1 base at J, with 6 bases between. Germline CDR1 SGHRS, CDR2 YFSETQ. The source material was peripheral blood. The chain uses TRBV5-1 and TRBJ2-5; D is ambiguous. The TCR was taken from a man aged 60 to 75 with active or convalescent COVID-19. CDR3 sequence reads: CASSLRSQETQYF. The CDR3 DNA sequence: TGCGCCAGCAGCTTACGGTCCCAAGAGACCCAGTACTTC.